The 2 T cell receptor beta chains listed next were all sequenced from one sample in a study of shared clonotypes between healthy human individuals. Produced via immunoSEQ multiplex PCR; TCRdb's table is partial and in-frame only. The table lists millions of clones, around 90% of them singletons. Sequenced input: naive CD4+ T cells sorted from blood. Subset noted: CD45RA+ positively selected. The receptors come from a man aged 18-30 years in good health.

The V call is TRBV7-3, the J call TRBJ2-1; D is ambiguous. The CDR3 spans 13 residues. V shed 4 bases and J shed 4 bases, with 8 bases lying between them. Germline values: CDR1 SGHTA, CDR2 FQGTGA. The CDR3 is CASSSGVYNEQFF. The CDR3 DNA reads TGTGCCAGCAGCTCCGGAGTTTACAATGAGCAGTTCTTC.

Note on this clone: The same CDR3 can be traced to other DNA sequences in this sample. The chain is built from TRBV14 and TRBJ1-6; D remains unclear. The CDR3 length is 12 residues. The germline gives CDR1 SGHDN, CDR2 FVKESK. Trimming cost V 4 bases and J 7 bases, with 5 bases left between them. The CDR3 sequence is CASSLGNSPLHF. The CDR3 coding sequence is TGTGCCAGCAGCCTCGGGAATTCACCCCTCCACTTT.